Detailed here is one T cell receptor beta chain. This clonotype has a handful of counts. Its antigen is unknown. One base away there is no much larger clone; base qualities are not given. The CDR3 runs 15 residues from the cysteine to the phenylalanine. Only CDR3 DNA remains: 45 bases, in frame from the first base. The V and J ends are trimmed by 7 bases and 3 bases, leaving 16 bases between them. Reading the germline V gene gives CDR1 MDHEN and CDR2 SYDVKM. The data belong to a study of T cell repertoires in cytomegalovirus infection (dated 2019 in TCRdb). About the study as a whole: Because public TCR beta signatures pointed to carriage of CMV infection together with the matching HLA type, the HLA type of each donor mattered for the analysis.

Sequencing relied on an Illumina HiSeq 1500. TCRdb ran its own pipeline on the public reads, namely fastp trimming at Q25 and MiXCR clone calling, and kept in-frame beta chains. Duplicate CDR3 protein sequences are folded into a single record with the most common DNA and genes. The sample table contains fewer than 200,000 distinct CDR3 sequences; only one count was recorded for around 15% of them. The leading ten clones occupy roughly a quarter of the sample. Study-wide findings and limitations: Cumulative frequency of public TCR beta family members discriminated carriers of CMV infection plus the relevant HLA type in this cohort and an independent approximately 370-donor cohort. The ex vivo response was dominated by HLA-C-restricted CMV-specific TCR beta clonotypes, which also provided the single most frequent clonotype in two of eight donors.

The sequence is built from TRBV28 and TRBJ1-5; the D gene assignment is ambiguous. This TCR was recovered from a human donor in good health (CMV status not recorded). Some clones in this sample may be carry-over from other donors' samples. The sequenced sample was PBMCs. The DNA sequence follows: TGTGCCAGCAATTCTCGATTAAAAGCCAATCAGCCCCAGCATTTT. It specifies CASNSRLKANQPQHF.